The clone carrying this T cell receptor (beta chain) was counted once. This sample is drawn from a study of blood T cell repertoires in COVID-19. Study at large: Acute and convalescent COVID-19 samples came from the United States, Italy and Spain. T cells, B-cell-depleted T cells, or PBMCs supplied cDNA or gDNA.

Under the authors' procedure: Reference gene primers were amplified, and this amplification served to estimate nucleated cell counts. Profiling relied on immunoSEQ multiplex PCR, and the TCRdb table lists in-frame clones only, not all of them. The DNA was the basis for D and trimming; V, J and clone size are from that table. The sample records some 230,000 clones, 80% to 90% being singletons. CDR1 is SNHLY, CDR2 FYNNEI, per germline. There are 15 residues in the CDR3. The V segment lost 6 bases and the J segment 6 bases; nucleotides outside the gene matches: 4. The sequenced material came from peripheral blood. The sequence was collected from a woman aged 60 to 75 who had recovered from COVID-19. The V call is TRBV2, the J call TRBJ2-2, with 13 bases fitting TRBD2. CDR3 DNA sequence: TGTGCCAGCAGCGGGGGACTAGCGGGGCCCGGGGAGCTGTTTTTT. It specifies CASSGGLAGPGELFF.